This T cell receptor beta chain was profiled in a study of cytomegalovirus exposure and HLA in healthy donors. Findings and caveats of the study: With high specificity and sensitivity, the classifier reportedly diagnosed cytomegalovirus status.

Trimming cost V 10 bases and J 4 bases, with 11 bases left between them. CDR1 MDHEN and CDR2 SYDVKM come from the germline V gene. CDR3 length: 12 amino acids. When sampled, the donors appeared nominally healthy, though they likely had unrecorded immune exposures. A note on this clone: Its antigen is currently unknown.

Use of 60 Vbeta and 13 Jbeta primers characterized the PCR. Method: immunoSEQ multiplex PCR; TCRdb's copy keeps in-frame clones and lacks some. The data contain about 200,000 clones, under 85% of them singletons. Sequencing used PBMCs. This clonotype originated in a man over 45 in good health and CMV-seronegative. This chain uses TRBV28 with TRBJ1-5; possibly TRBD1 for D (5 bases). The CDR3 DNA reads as TGTGCCACAAGACAGATTAATCAGCCCCAGCATTTT. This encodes CATRQINQPQHF.